A selection of T cell receptor beta chains follows, all from one sample in a study of T cells after yellow fever vaccination. TCRdb recomputed calls from the 5' RACE reads with MiXCR, one row per CDR3 protein. The table has 80,000 to 100,000 distinct CDR3 sequences, around 9.8% seen once. This sample comprised CD8+ T cells not binding an NS4B(214-222) dextramer, sorted from PBMCs, obtained less than 16 days after the first yellow fever vaccination. Every receptor here comes from a man aged 18-30 years who received the YFV17D yellow fever vaccine. Both conserved end residues are part of each CDR3.

CDR3	J	V	length
CASSAVRGNEQFF	TRBJ2-1	TRBV7-2	13
CASSPRLNQPQHF	TRBJ1-5	TRBV4-2	13
CASGLIMGQRTSTDTQYF	TRBJ2-3	TRBV12-5	18
CASSRGKGPGSEQYF	TRBJ2-7	TRBV18	15
CASSVGGADTSSYNEQFF	TRBJ2-1	TRBV7-6	18
CSVFGGTYNEQFF	TRBJ2-1	TRBV29-1	13
CASSFGTPGNTIYF	TRBJ1-3	TRBV12-3/TRBV12-4	14
CASSYVAGVSSGANVLTF	TRBJ2-6	TRBV6-2/TRBV6-3	18
CASSQQSNSFGGGEQYF	TRBJ2-7	TRBV3-1	17
CASSLDGGGPGDTQYF	TRBJ2-3	TRBV7-2	16
CASSVRVTGELFF	TRBJ2-2	TRBV9	13
CASSVGHRGRDTGELFF	TRBJ2-2	TRBV9	17
CASSLTGELSEAFF	TRBJ1-1	TRBV2	14
CASSDRQGFKNIQYF	TRBJ2-4	TRBV25-1	15
CASSPRDGTNYGYTF	TRBJ1-2	TRBV6-2/TRBV6-3	15
CASTPSSYGYTF	TRBJ1-2	TRBV2	12
CASRTQTGVGTEAFF	TRBJ1-1	TRBV6-1	15
CASSYRREFRDTQYF	TRBJ2-3	TRBV6-5	15
CASSPSDSDEKLFF	TRBJ1-4	TRBV7-6	14
CASSLTGGIAYGYTF	TRBJ1-2	TRBV5-5	15
CSVVFPSTEAFF	TRBJ1-1	TRBV29-1	12
CASSYEGVWTGELFF	TRBJ2-2	TRBV6-5	15
CASSQLTGVNTEAFF	TRBJ1-1	TRBV4-1	15
CASSLDGVSTDTQYF	TRBJ2-3	TRBV5-1	15
CASSPVDLFYGYTF	TRBJ1-2	TRBV12-3/TRBV12-4	14
CASSPPLEGEETQYF	TRBJ2-5	TRBV7-9	15
CASSLLGPNQPQHF	TRBJ1-5	TRBV12-3/TRBV12-4	14
CASSLVRGYTSTDTQYF	TRBJ2-3	TRBV7-8	17
CASSDGEGTDTQYF	TRBJ2-3	TRBV6-4	14
CASSLHMGWGGVNEQFF	TRBJ2-1	TRBV9	17
CASRSDGRNTEAFF	TRBJ1-1	TRBV5-1	14
CSVGTGMGNQPQHF	TRBJ1-5	TRBV29-1	14
CASSLADNEQFF	TRBJ2-1	TRBV6-2/TRBV6-3	12
CASSLGQGYVQYF	TRBJ2-4	TRBV5-4	13
CASSQGWTGVEGYTF	TRBJ1-2	TRBV4-3	15
CASSMSASGGEMYSYNEQFF	TRBJ2-1	TRBV19	20
CASSRGLETQYF	TRBJ2-5	TRBV5-4	12
CASSLPPTANTEAFF	TRBJ1-1	TRBV7-6	15
CASSPSGSSYNEQFF	TRBJ2-1	TRBV4-2	15
CSARVVDTYTEAFF	TRBJ1-1	TRBV20-1	14
CASSLEGRPFNEQFF	TRBJ2-1	TRBV7-2	15
CASNPAGGQLNTEAFF	TRBJ1-1	TRBV2	16
CASRSEGSTDTQYF	TRBJ2-3	TRBV27	14
CASSRLGASPYNEQFF	TRBJ2-1	TRBV19	16
CASSQGGKGEAFF	TRBJ1-1	TRBV14	13
CSVRRGENEQFF	TRBJ2-1	TRBV29-1	12
CASSFTRGVAYNEQFF	TRBJ2-1	TRBV5-4	16
CASSYSGTNTGELFF	TRBJ2-2	TRBV6-5	15
CTSSGQGLPYNEQFF	TRBJ2-1	TRBV6-1	15
CASSHLRDDGQETQYF	TRBJ2-5	TRBV4-2	16
CASSGRLAQETQYF	TRBJ2-5	TRBV9	14
CASGTTGQEQYF	TRBJ2-7	TRBV7-9	12
CASSLVALASTDTQYF	TRBJ2-3	TRBV7-2	16